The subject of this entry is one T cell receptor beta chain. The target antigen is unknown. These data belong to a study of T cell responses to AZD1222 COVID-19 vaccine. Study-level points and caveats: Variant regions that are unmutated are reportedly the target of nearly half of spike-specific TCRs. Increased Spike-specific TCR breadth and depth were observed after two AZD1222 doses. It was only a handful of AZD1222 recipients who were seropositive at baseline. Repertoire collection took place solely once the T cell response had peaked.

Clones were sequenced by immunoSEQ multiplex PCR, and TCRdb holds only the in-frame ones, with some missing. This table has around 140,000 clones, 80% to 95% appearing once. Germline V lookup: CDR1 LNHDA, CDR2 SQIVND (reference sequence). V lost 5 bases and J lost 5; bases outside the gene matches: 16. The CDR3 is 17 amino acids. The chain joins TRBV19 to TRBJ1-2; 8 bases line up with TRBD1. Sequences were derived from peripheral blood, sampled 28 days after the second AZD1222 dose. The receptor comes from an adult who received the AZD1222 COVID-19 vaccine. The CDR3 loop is CASSPSAFRGQKYGYTF. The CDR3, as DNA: TGTGCCAGTAGTCCAAGCGCTTTCAGGGGGCAAAAGTATGGCTACACCTTC.